The 27 T cell receptor beta chains given below trace back to one sample, sequenced in a study of tumour-infiltrating T cells in Burkitt lymphoma. Sequencing used immunoSEQ multiplex PCR; TCRdb keeps in-frame clones, though not all of them. There are 46,000 or so clones in the sample; more than 25% occur only once, and over 2.5% lies in the top ten. Input material: tumor tissue. The receptors originated from a human donor with Burkitt lymphoma.

In its sample, this clone was seen a few times. The chain combines TRBV30 with TRBJ2-4, with D perhaps matching TRBD1 (6 bases). Deletions cut 1 base from V and 8 bases from J, with 15 bases between. CDR1 GTSNPN and CDR2 SVGIG come from the germline V gene (reference sequence). This CDR3 is built from 14 residues. The CDR3 DNA sequence: TGTGCCTGGAGTGACCGGGACATGGTGCACATTCAGTACTTC. It encodes CAWSDRDMVHIQYF. Complete variable domain (other parts from reference TRBV30 and TRBJ2-4): SQTIHQWPATLVQPVGSPLSLECTVEGTSNPNLYWYRQAAGRGLQLLFYSVGIGQISSEVPQNLSASRPQDRQFILSSKKLLLSDSGFYLCAWSDRDMVHIQYFGAGTRLSVL.

CDR3 protein: CASTRSAGNTIYF. CDR3 DNA sequence: TGTGCCAGCACCCGATCGGCCGGAAACACCATATATTTT. The chain employs TRBV6-5 and TRBJ1-3; D not certain. The germline V gene encodes CDR1 MNHEY and CDR2 SVGAGI. Trimming cost V 7 bases and J 4 bases, with 11 bases left between them. This CDR3 region has 13 residues.

V is TRBV4-3 and J is TRBJ1-5, with D possibly being TRBD1 (6 bases). Germline values: CDR1 LGHNA, CDR2 YSLEER. The CDR3 length is 15 residues. The V gene lost 1 base and the J gene lost 7 bases, with 14 bases spanning the gap. The CDR3 sequence: CASSQVWGAGQPQHF. The CDR3 region has the DNA TGCGCCAGCAGCCAAGTGTGGGGGGCTGGCCAGCCCCAGCATTTT.

This clone has only a few counts. V gene TRBV28 combines with J gene TRBJ1-5, with D perhaps matching TRBD1 (6 bases). V shed 3 bases and J shed 7 bases, with 7 bases lying between them. This CDR3 is 12 amino acids long. The germline gives CDR1 MDHEN, CDR2 SYDVKM. The CDR3 DNA reads as TGTGCCAGCAGTTTCCAGGGGCAGCCCCAGCATTTT. Protein product: CASSFQGQPQHF.

The rearrangement links TRBV7-8 to TRBJ2-7; D ambiguous. The CDR3 has 13 residues. Germline assignment: CDR1 SGHVS and CDR2 FQNEAQ. Trimming cost V 5 bases and J 4 bases, with 12 bases left between them. The CDR3 loop reads CASSPSKPYEQYF. DNA of the CDR3: TGTGCCAGCAGCCCCAGTAAACCGTACGAGCAGTACTTC.

This clone was counted between two and nine times. The chain recombines TRBV11-2 with TRBJ2-3; no reliable D call. The CDR3 runs to 15 residues. Deletions cut 5 bases from V and 5 bases from J, with 17 bases between. Germline V lookup: CDR1 SGHAT, CDR2 FQNNGV. CDR3 sequence reads: CASSRTPERQDTQYF. In nucleotides, the CDR3 is TGTGCCAGCAGCCGGACCCCGGAACGACAAGATACGCAGTATTTT. Based on the CDR3 plus reference TRBV11-2 and TRBJ2-3, the full variable domain is EAGVAQSPRYKIIEKRQSVAFWCNPISGHATLYWYQQILGQGPKLLIQFQNNGVVDDSQLPKDRFSAERLKGVDSTLKIQPAKLEDSAVYLCASSRTPERQDTQYFGPGTRLTVL.

The rearrangement links TRBV4-2 to TRBJ2-7, with D maybe TRBD2 (6 bases). The CDR3 spans 14 residues. Looked up from germline, CDR1 is LGHNA and CDR2 is YNFKEQ. Trimming took 3 bases from V and 7 from J, leaving 16 bases between them. As DNA, the CDR3 is TGTGCCAGCAGCCAGGGGACTGGGACCCTTGAGCAGTACTTC. It translates to CASSQGTGTLEQYF.

The chain combines TRBV19 with TRBJ2-7; the match to TRBD1 covers 8 bases. Germline V lookup: CDR1 LNHDA, CDR2 SQIVND (reference sequence). CDR3 length: 17 residues. Unmatched junction bases numbered 16, after V lost 7 bases and J lost 2 bases. The CDR3 nucleotides read TGTGCCAGTACCACGAGGAAGGTCCGGGACAGGACCTACGAGCAGTACTTC. This gives the protein CASTTRKVRDRTYEQYF.

This clone has a handful of counts. V usage is TRBV28 and J usage is TRBJ2-3, with D tentatively TRBD1 or TRBD2 (6 bases each). V was shortened by 10 bases and J by 4 bases, with 21 bases between the two germline ends. This CDR3 spans 15 amino acids. Per germline, CDR1 MDHEN and CDR2 SYDVKM. Here the CDR3 reads CATWNGPGEADTQYF. CDR3 DNA sequence: TGTGCCACATGGAACGGGCCAGGGGAGGCAGATACGCAGTATTTT.

The rearrangement links TRBV4-2 to TRBJ2-1; TRBD2 is a possible D gene (7 bases). The CDR3 sequence is 16 residues long. Looked up from germline, CDR1 is LGHNA and CDR2 is YNFKEQ. The V and J ends lost 4 bases and 4 bases respectively, with 17 bases between them. This CDR3 reads CASSREEGGGYNEQFF. As DNA, the CDR3 is TGTGCCAGCAGCCGGGAGGAGGGGGGGGGTTACAATGAGCAGTTCTTC.

This chain joins TRBV7-2 and TRBJ1-1; D gene ambiguous. Trimming removed 5 bases from V and 5 bases from J, with 18 bases in between. This CDR3 is 15 amino acids long. Germline CDR1 SGHTA, CDR2 FQGNSA. In DNA form, the CDR3 reads TGTGCCAGCAGCCTACGATGGACGGCGGGAACTGAAGCTTTCTTT. Its protein product is CASSLRWTAGTEAFF. Full variable domain (missing parts from reference TRBV7-2 and TRBJ1-1): GAGVSQSPSNKVTEKGKDVELRCDPISGHTALYWYRQSLGQGLEFLIYFQGNSAPDKSGLPSDRFSAERTGGSVSTLTIQRTQQEDSAVYLCASSLRWTAGTEAFFGQGTRLTVV.

This chain links TRBV5-6 with TRBJ1-2; perhaps TRBD1 as D (6 bases). Trimming pared 0 bases from V and 0 bases from J, leaving 9 bases between. Germline V lookup: CDR1 SGHDT, CDR2 YYEEEE. This CDR3 region has 15 residues. The CDR3 spells CASSLVDSSNYGYTF. The CDR3, as DNA: TGTGCCAGCAGCTTGGTGGACAGTTCTAACTATGGCTACACCTTC. The full variable domain, its missing parts supplied by reference TRBV5-6 and TRBJ1-2, is DAGVTQSPTHLIKTRGQQVTLRCSPKSGHDTVSWYQQALGQGPQFIFQYYEEEERQRGNFPDRFSGHQFPNYSSELNVNALLLGDSALYLCASSLVDSSNYGYTFGSGTRLTVV.

V is TRBV27 and J is TRBJ2-2, with D possibly matching TRBD2 (7 bases). The germline V and J ends were trimmed by 5 bases and 4 bases, with 14 bases remaining between them. Germline V lookup: CDR1 MNHEY, CDR2 SMNVEV (reference sequence). The CDR3 extends over 15 amino acids. CDR3 nucleotide sequence: TGTGCCAGCAGTCTCCGGGGGGCCGGCACCGGGGAGCTGTTTTTT. Residues: CASSLRGAGTGELFF.

V and J are TRBV2 and TRBJ1-3, with D maybe TRBD1 (6 bases). V was clipped by 1 base and J by 0 bases, with 13 bases between them. Germline V lookup: CDR1 SNHLY, CDR2 FYNNEI. This CDR3 has 17 amino acids. The CDR3 bases are TGTGCCAGCAGTGAAGGCTGGGACACCCGCTCTGGAAACACCATATATTTT. Translating gives CASSEGWDTRSGNTIYF.

This rearrangement joins TRBV6-6 to TRBJ1-6; no clear D gene. This CDR3 has 13 residues. V was trimmed by 0 bases and J by 13 bases, leaving 10 bases between them. Germline V CDR1 and CDR2: MNHNY, SVGAGI (reference sequence). The CDR3 sequence is CASSYSVDRPLHF. The CDR3 region has the DNA TGTGCCAGCAGTTACTCGGTTGATAGGCCCCTCCACTTT.

This clone was detected only a few times. The J gene is TRBJ2-6, the V gene TRBV15; 11 bases match TRBD2. V was pared by 1 base and J by 4 bases, with 6 bases of the junction left unmatched. The CDR3 is 18 amino acids. The germline V gene has CDR1 LNHNV and CDR2 YYDKDF (reference sequence). Here the CDR3 reads CATSRGLAGSWGANVLTF. The CDR3, as DNA: TGTGCCACCAGCAGAGGACTAGCGGGGTCGTGGGGGGCCAACGTCCTGACTTTC. The entire variable domain, with the rest obtained from reference TRBV15 and TRBJ2-6, is as follows: DAMVIQNPRYQVTQFGKPVTLSCSQTLNHNVMYWYQQKSSQAPKLLFHYYDKDFNNEADTPDNFQSRRPNTSFCFLDIRSPGLGDTAMYLCATSRGLAGSWGANVLTFGAGSRLTVL.

V is TRBV11-2 and J is TRBJ2-6; 8 nucleotides match TRBD1. CDR1 is SGHAT and CDR2 is FQNNGV in the germline V gene. The CDR3 spans 17 residues. Losses at the gene ends were 8 bases for V and 2 bases for J; bases not matched to a gene: 11. The CDR3, as DNA: TGTGCCAGCCCCACCCGGGGCAGGGGGCCTGGGGCCAACGTCCTGACTTTC. Translation: CASPTRGRGPGANVLTF.

The rearrangement uses TRBV19 and TRBJ2-7, with 10 bases fitting TRBD1. This CDR3 spans 15 amino acids. V dropped 9 bases and J dropped 4; count of bases not matched to a gene: 12. The germline V gene has CDR1 LNHDA and CDR2 SQIVND (reference sequence). CDR3 region: CASSGTGVRRYEQYF. The CDR3 DNA sequence: TGTGCCAGCTCCGGGACAGGGGTTCGGAGGTACGAGCAGTACTTC.

The chain combines TRBV6-5 with TRBJ2-5, with D maybe TRBD2 (5 bases). The germline V and J ends were trimmed by 0 bases and 5 bases, with 10 bases remaining between them. The CDR3 has 14 residues. Germline V lookup: CDR1 MNHEY, CDR2 SVGAGI. CDR3 region: CASSYSTIGETQYF. The CDR3 DNA is TGTGCCAGCAGTTACTCGACTATTGGGGAGACCCAGTACTTC.

The chain recombines TRBV2 with TRBJ1-3; D is ambiguous. CDR3 length equals 16 residues. CDR1 SNHLY and CDR2 FYNNEI come from the germline V gene. V lost 0 bases, J lost 0 bases, and 9 bases lay in between. This CDR3 is CASSEASMPSGNTIYF. The CDR3 nucleotides read TGTGCCAGCAGTGAAGCTAGCATGCCCTCTGGAAACACCATATATTTT.

The chain is built from TRBV27 and TRBJ1-2, with D hard to call. V lost 2 bases and J lost 2, with 9 bases in between. Germline lookup yields CDR1 MNHEY and CDR2 SMNVEV (reference sequence). The CDR3 loop spans 14 amino acids. In DNA, the CDR3 is TGTGCCAGCAGTTTAAGGGCCCCCAACTATGGCTACACCTTC. Its protein is CASSLRAPNYGYTF.

This chain links TRBV20-1 with TRBJ2-5; no firm D call. CDR1 DFQATT and CDR2 SNEGSKA come from the germline V gene (reference sequence). V lost 7 bases, J lost 0 bases, and 6 bases lay in between. CDR3 length equals 11 residues. The CDR3 is CSDRYQETQYF. The CDR3 DNA sequence: TGCAGTGATCGGTACCAAGAGACCCAGTACTTC.

With respect to this clone: This sample includes further DNA sequences coding for the same CDR3. The chain couples TRBV5-1 to TRBJ2-5, with 10 positions matching TRBD1. The germline V gene has CDR1 SGHRS and CDR2 YFSETQ. After removal of 4 bases from V and 5 bases from J, the junction contained 2 bases not matched to a gene. CDR3 size: 13 residues. The CDR3 protein is CASSLGQGETQYF. In nucleotides, the CDR3 is TGCGCCAGCAGCCTGGGACAGGGGGAGACCCAGTACTTC.

Note on this clone: This sample also contains other DNA sequences that code for the same CDR3. This chain links TRBV4-2 with TRBJ1-2, with TRBD1 as a possible D gene (5 bases). Per germline, CDR1 LGHNA and CDR2 YNFKEQ. Trimming removed 3 bases from V and 2 bases from J, with 10 bases in between. The CDR3 is made up of 14 amino acids. The CDR3 sequence is CASSQGDSNYGYTF. Written as DNA, the CDR3 is TGTGCCAGCAGCCAGGGAGACAGCAACTATGGCTACACCTTC.

The V and J genes are TRBV6-1 and TRBJ1-2, with D hard to call. Trimming took 6 bases from V and 4 from J, leaving 9 bases between them. CDR3 size: 12 residues. Germline V gene lookup returns CDR1 MNHNS and CDR2 SASEGT. This CDR3 reads CASREGGYGYTF. The DNA for the CDR3 is TGTGCCAGCAGGGAGGGTGGCTATGGCTACACCTTC.

This clone was observed a single time. This rearrangement joins TRBV11-2 to TRBJ2-5; D is perhaps TRBD1 or TRBD2 (5 bases each). The CDR3 sequence is 16 residues long. CDR1 is SGHAT, CDR2 FQNNGV, per germline. V shed 5 bases and J shed 5 bases, with 21 bases lying between them. This CDR3 reads CASSLGAERGAETQYF. DNA for the CDR3: TGTGCCAGCAGCCTCGGCGCAGAGCGAGGGGCCGAGACCCAGTACTTC.

This chain connects TRBV19 to TRBJ1-1, with 9 bases fitting TRBD1. Trimming at V came to 2 bases and at J to 1 base, leaving 8 bases not matched to a gene. The CDR3 consists of 17 residues. Germline V gene sequence: CDR1 LNHDA, CDR2 SQIVND (reference sequence). The CDR3 DNA reads as TGTGCCAGTAGTATACGCCGGGGACAGGGCGAGAACACTGAAGCTTTCTTT. It codes for CASSIRRGQGENTEAFF.